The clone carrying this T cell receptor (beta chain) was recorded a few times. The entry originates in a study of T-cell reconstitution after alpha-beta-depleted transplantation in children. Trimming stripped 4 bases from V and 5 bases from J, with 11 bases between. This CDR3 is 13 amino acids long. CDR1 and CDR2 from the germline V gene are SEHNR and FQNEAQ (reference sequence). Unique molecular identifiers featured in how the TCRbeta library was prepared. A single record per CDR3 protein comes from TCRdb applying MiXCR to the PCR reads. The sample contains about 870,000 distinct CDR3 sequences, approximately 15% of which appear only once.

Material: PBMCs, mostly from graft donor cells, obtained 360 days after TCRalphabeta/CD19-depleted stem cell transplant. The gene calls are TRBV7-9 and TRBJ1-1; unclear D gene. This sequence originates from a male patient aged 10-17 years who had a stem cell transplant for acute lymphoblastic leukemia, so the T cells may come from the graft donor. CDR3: CASSWLDLTEAFF. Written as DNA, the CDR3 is TGTGCCAGCAGCTGGCTGGACCTTACTGAAGCTTTCTTT.